What follows are 25 T cell receptor beta chains derived from one specimen sequenced in a study of T cells in Graves' hyperthyroidism and ophthalmopathy. It was RNA transcripts that yielded the amplified TCR beta CDR3 regions. Using the HTBI primer set, a first-round RT-PCR was run on the TCR CDR3. Each CDR3 protein is one row after TCRdb ran MiXCR on the multiplex PCR reads. The data show about 740,000 distinct CDR3 sequences, roughly 15% seen once. The sequenced sample was blood. These receptors all come from a young woman with Graves' hyperthyroidism.

At least ten counts were recorded for this clonotype. The J gene is TRBJ1-2, the V gene TRBV30, with TRBD1 as a possible D gene (6 bases). V was shortened by 2 bases and J by 8 bases, with 15 bases between the two germline ends. Germline loops: CDR1 GTSNPN, CDR2 SVGIG (reference sequence). This CDR3 region has 13 residues. CDR3 sequence (DNA): TGTGCCTGGAGTCCGGGCCAGACAGGAGGCTACACCTTC. As protein: CAWSPGQTGGYTF.

This clonotype was counted ten times or more. The J gene is TRBJ1-5, the V gene TRBV20-1; D unclear. Per the germline V gene, CDR1 is DFQATT and CDR2 is SNEGSKA (reference sequence). This CDR3 contains 14 residues. The V end was cut by 2 bases, the J end by 1 base, with 9 bases between. The CDR3 loop reads CSARREISNQPQHF. As DNA, the CDR3 is TGCAGTGCTAGAAGGGAGATCAGCAATCAGCCCCAGCATTTT.

This clonotype was counted only a few times. The chain recombines TRBV7-9 with TRBJ2-3; TRBD2 matches at 8 bases. V was clipped by 1 base and J by 11 bases; unmatched bases: 11. The CDR3 runs to 15 residues. Germline CDR1 and CDR2: SEHNR and FQNEAQ (reference sequence). CDR3 nucleotide sequence: TGTGCCAGCAGCTTAGGTCCCTTAGCGGGATACAAGCAGTATTTT. Its translation is CASSLGPLAGYKQYF. Based on the CDR3 plus reference TRBV7-9 and TRBJ2-3, the full variable domain is DTGVSQNPRHKITKRGQNVTFRCDPISEHNRLYWYRQTLGQGPEFLTYFQNEAQLEKSRLLSDRFSAERPKGSFSTLEIQRTEQGDSAMYLCASSLGPLAGYKQYFGPGTRLTVL.

The chain recombines TRBV10-2 with TRBJ2-7; TRBD2 agrees at 15 bases. J lost 4 bases, V lost 7 bases, and 5 bases had no gene match. The CDR3 is 15 amino acids. Germline V gene lookup returns CDR1 WSHSY and CDR2 SAAADI. CDR3 protein: CASTGTSGGTYEQYF. The CDR3 region has the DNA TGCGCCAGCACGGGGACTAGCGGGGGGACTTACGAGCAGTACTTC.

This clonotype was recorded at least ten times. The V gene is TRBV7-8, the J gene TRBJ2-1, with D possibly called TRBD1 or TRBD2 (5 bases each). Per germline, CDR1 SGHVS and CDR2 FQNEAQ. This CDR3 is 16 amino acids long. V was trimmed by 8 bases and J by 0 bases, leaving 17 bases between them. CDR3 sequence (DNA): TGTGCCAGCGGAAACTCGGGGACCCCCTCCTACAATGAGCAGTTCTTC. It translates to CASGNSGTPSYNEQFF.

This clonotype was observed many times. CDR3 amino acids: CASKSGNTEAFF. For the CDR3, the DNA is TGTGCCAGCAAGTCAGGCAACACTGAAGCTTTCTTT. The chain couples TRBV28 to TRBJ1-1; D ambiguous. V was cut by 7 bases and J by 2 bases, with 8 bases left in between. CDR1 is MDHEN and CDR2 is SYDVKM in the germline V gene. CDR3 length: 12 residues. The complete variable domain, with remaining parts taken from reference TRBV28 and TRBJ1-1, reads DVKVTQSSRYLVKRTGEKVFLECVQDMDHENMFWYRQDPGLGLRLIYFSYDVKMKEKGDIPEGYSVSREKKERFSLILESASTNQTSMYLCASKSGNTEAFFGQGTRLTVV.

The rearrangement uses TRBV13 and TRBJ2-7, with TRBD2 matching over 8 bases. The CDR3 has 18 amino acids. Germline V gene data show CDR1 as PRHDT and CDR2 as FYEKMQ (reference sequence). With V trimmed by 5 bases and J by 0 bases, 15 bases remained unmatched. The CDR3 sequence: CASSLRTWRGESSYEQYF. Here the CDR3 DNA reads TGTGCCAGCAGCCTGCGTACGTGGCGGGGGGAAAGCTCCTACGAGCAGTACTTC. The full variable domain, its missing parts supplied by reference TRBV13 and TRBJ2-7, is AAGVIQSPRHLIKEKRETATLKCYPIPRHDTVYWYQQGPGQDPQFLISFYEKMQSDKGSIPDRFSAQQFSDYHSELNMSSLELGDSALYFCASSLRTWRGESSYEQYFGPGTRLTVT.

This clonotype came up a few times. This rearrangement joins TRBV28 to TRBJ2-1, with 11 bases aligning to TRBD2. Germline V CDR1 and CDR2: MDHEN, SYDVKM. The CDR3 has 15 residues. V shed 6 bases and J 7 bases; nucleotides not matched to a gene: 8. The CDR3 bases are TGTGCCAGCAGCGCACTAGCGGGAGCTCAAAATGAGCAGTTCTTC. Its protein product is CASSALAGAQNEQFF.

This clonotype was observed once. A much bigger clone sits one base away, suggesting this may be a read error. The chain couples TRBV11-2 to TRBJ1-1; 7 positions match TRBD1. Germline V gene sequence: CDR1 SGHAT, CDR2 FQNNGV. This CDR3 region has 11 residues. In DNA form, the CDR3 reads TGTGCCGGCAGCTTAACAGGGGCGGCTTTCTTT. It yields the protein CAGSLTGAAFF.

This clonotype was recorded many times. The rearrangement links TRBV20-1 to TRBJ2-1; 7 bases are a match to TRBD2. The ends lost 7 bases at V and 2 bases at J; junction bases unmatched: 8. CDR3 length: 14 amino acids. The germline V gene has CDR1 DFQATT and CDR2 SNEGSKA (reference sequence). The CDR3 DNA reads as TGCAGTGTATTTTTCGGACTAGCCTACAATGAGCAGTTCTTC. The encoded protein is CSVFFGLAYNEQFF.

The J gene is TRBJ2-4, the V gene TRBV4-1; 15 bases agree with TRBD2. Germline V gene data show CDR1 as MGHRA and CDR2 as YSYEKL. This CDR3 is 19 amino acids long. The J segment lost 4 bases and the V segment lost 1 base, leaving 8 bases of the junction unmatched. CDR3 residues: CASSQVGLAGGLLKNIQYF. The CDR3 DNA follows: TGCGCCAGCAGCCAAGTGGGACTAGCGGGAGGCCTACTAAAAAACATTCAGTACTTC.

In this sample, this clonotype turned up a few times. The chain carries TRBV24-1 and TRBJ2-1, with TRBD1 matching over 7 bases. This CDR3 is built from 18 residues. Germline V lookup: CDR1 KGHDR, CDR2 SFDVKD. V shed 5 bases and J 3 bases; nucleotides not matched to a gene: 15. CDR3 region: CATSGANPLTGLYNEQFF. CDR3 sequence (DNA): TGTGCCACCAGTGGGGCAAACCCCTTGACAGGGCTCTACAATGAGCAGTTCTTC.

This clonotype occurred many times. This chain joins TRBV28 and TRBJ2-7; D gene ambiguous. This CDR3 spans 14 amino acids. Per the germline V gene, CDR1 is MDHEN and CDR2 is SYDVKM. V shed 7 bases and J shed 0 bases, with 13 bases lying between them. The CDR3 region has the DNA TGTGCCAGCAATAGTGGGGATGACTCCTACGAGCAGTACTTC. Translation: CASNSGDDSYEQYF.

The V gene is TRBV2, the J gene TRBJ2-5, with D unresolved. V lost 5 bases and J lost 4, with 26 bases in between. Germline-derived CDR1 and CDR2 are SNHLY and FYNNEI. This CDR3 contains 18 residues. This CDR3 is CASSLQTETNDPGETQYF. In nucleotides, the CDR3 is TGTGCCAGCAGTCTCCAAACCGAAACTAACGATCCCGGAGAGACCCAGTACTTC.

To note about this clonotype: Possible read error: a much larger clone is one base away. The J gene is TRBJ2-1, the V gene TRBV28; perhaps TRBD2 as D (6 bases). The end of the DNA fits TRBJ2-7 better, so the J call may be wrong. Per the germline V gene, CDR1 is MDHEN and CDR2 is SYDVKM. The CDR3 has 17 residues. The CDR3 nucleotides are TGTGCCAGCATTAGGAGGAGGGGAATTGTGACTAAGAATGAGCAGTACTTC. Encoded protein: CASIRRRGIVTKNEQYF.

This clonotype was detected many times. The chain has TRBV28 and TRBJ2-2; D call uncertain. This CDR3 spans 14 amino acids. CDR1 is MDHEN and CDR2 is SYDVKM in the germline V gene. With 2 bases removed from V and 3 bases from J, the gap between germline ends came to 7 bases. The CDR3, as DNA: TGTGCCAGCAGTTTAGCGGTCTACACCGGGGAGCTGTTTTTT. Its protein is CASSLAVYTGELFF.

This clonotype has a handful of counts. The rearrangement uses TRBV28 and TRBJ1-2; tentative D call: TRBD1 (6 bases). From germline, CDR1 is MDHEN and CDR2 SYDVKM. V was shortened by 2 bases and J by 0 bases, with 13 bases between the two germline ends. The CDR3 covers 16 residues. DNA for the CDR3: TGTGCCAGCAGTTTAGTATCAGGGGCACCTAACTATGGCTACACCTTC. It encodes CASSLVSGAPNYGYTF.

V is TRBV6-1 and J is TRBJ1-1; 9 nucleotides agree with TRBD1. The ends lost 6 bases at V and 6 bases at J; junction bases unmatched: 29. Per germline, CDR1 MNHNS and CDR2 SASEGT. The CDR3 is 21 residues long. CDR3: CASSNLPIIRTGANLFPEAFF. The CDR3 DNA is TGTGCCAGCAGCAACCTCCCCATCATCCGGACAGGGGCGAACTTATTCCCTGAAGCTTTCTTT.

The chain employs TRBV2 and TRBJ1-5; maybe TRBD1 (5 bases). This CDR3 region has 13 residues. V shed 8 bases and J shed 7 bases, with 15 bases lying between them. The germline gives CDR1 SNHLY, CDR2 FYNNEI. The CDR3 DNA sequence: TGTGCCAGCGGGGCGATAGCAGAACAGCCCCAGCATTTT. Translation: CASGAIAEQPQHF.

This clonotype was picked up many times. The rearrangement uses TRBV28 and TRBJ2-5; a weak D match, TRBD2 (6 bases). The CDR3 extends over 15 amino acids. Trimming pared 6 bases from V and 1 base from J, leaving 15 bases between. Germline V gene sequence: CDR1 MDHEN, CDR2 SYDVKM. The CDR3 region is CASSPPGTPQETQYF. CDR3 coding DNA: TGTGCCAGCAGCCCCCCCGGGACTCCCCAAGAGACCCAGTACTTC. Full variable domain (remainder filled in from reference TRBV28 and TRBJ2-5): DVKVTQSSRYLVKRTGEKVFLECVQDMDHENMFWYRQDPGLGLRLIYFSYDVKMKEKGDIPEGYSVSREKKERFSLILESASTNQTSMYLCASSPPGTPQETQYFGPGTRLLVL.

V usage is TRBV10-3 and J usage is TRBJ1-1; D gene ambiguous. Germline loops: CDR1 ENHRY, CDR2 SYGVKD. The CDR3 length is 13 residues. The germline V and J ends were trimmed by 3 bases and 2 bases, with 7 bases remaining between them. CDR3 in amino acids: CAISERENTEAFF. DNA of the CDR3: TGTGCCATCAGTGAAAGGGAAAACACTGAAGCTTTCTTT.

This clonotype was seen at least ten times. The chain couples TRBV7-3 to TRBJ2-1; 7 bases agree with TRBD2. The CDR3 is made up of 14 amino acids. Trimming took 5 bases from V and 9 from J; bases not matched to a gene: 10. Germline CDR1 is SGHTA and CDR2 is FQGTGA. The CDR3 DNA sequence: TGTGCCAGCAGCCCCAGTGCGGGAGCTGGTGAGCAGTTCTTC. This codes for CASSPSAGAGEQFF.

This chain connects TRBV7-9 to TRBJ2-3, with TRBD2 matching over 12 bases. CDR1 and CDR2 from the germline V gene are SEHNR and FQNEAQ (reference sequence). Trimming at V came to 9 bases and at J to 7 bases, leaving 8 bases not matched to a gene. The CDR3 runs to 14 residues. The CDR3 sequence is CASERTSGTYTQYF. The CDR3 coding sequence is TGTGCCAGTGAGAGGACTAGCGGGACCTATACGCAGTATTTT.

This clonotype was observed many times. This sequence joins TRBV2 and TRBJ2-1; 8 bases fit TRBD2. With 4 bases clipped from V and 2 bases from J, the junction kept 7 bases outside the gene matches. The CDR3 covers 16 residues. Germline V gene lookup returns CDR1 SNHLY and CDR2 FYNNEI. The CDR3 loop is CASSGRGREAYNEQFF. CDR3 in DNA: TGTGCCAGCAGTGGACGGGGGCGGGAGGCCTACAATGAGCAGTTCTTC.

This clonotype was counted many times. The J gene is TRBJ2-1, the V gene TRBV24-1, with 9 bases lining up with TRBD2. The J segment lost 3 bases and the V segment lost 4 bases, leaving 6 bases of the junction unmatched. This CDR3 spans 16 amino acids. Germline lookup yields CDR1 KGHDR and CDR2 SFDVKD. The CDR3 DNA reads TGTGCCACCAGTGAGGTCAGCGGGAGGCACTACAATGAGCAGTTCTTC. It codes for CATSEVSGRHYNEQFF.